These 17 T cell receptor beta chains were sequenced from one sample in a study of blood T cell repertoires in COVID-19. TCRdb's copy holds only in-frame clones and misses some; the assay was immunoSEQ multiplex PCR. The sample yields approximately 270,000 clones, more than 65% seen once. Sequenced sample: peripheral blood. Every receptor here comes from a person aged 65 to 85 with COVID-19, enrolled during active disease.

This clone was counted many times. CDR3 protein: CASSPRDRALYGNTIYF. CDR3 bases: TGTGCCAGCAGCCCCCGGGACAGGGCTTTGTACGGAAACACCATATATTTT. The chain carries TRBV9 and TRBJ1-3; the match to TRBD1 covers 9 bases. Germline V gene sequence: CDR1 SGDLS, CDR2 YYNGEE. Losses at the gene ends were 4 bases for V and 4 bases for J; bases not matched to a gene: 12. This CDR3 region has 17 residues.

The V call is TRBV7-3, the J call TRBJ1-1; TRBD1 matches at 9 bases. J was trimmed by 5 bases and V by 0 bases; bases with no gene match: 7. This CDR3 is built from 16 residues. Looked up from germline, CDR1 is SGHTA and CDR2 is FQGTGA. The chain's CDR3 is CASSLTGQGRGTEAFF. CDR3 nucleotide sequence: TGTGCCAGCAGCTTAACAGGACAGGGGCGAGGGACTGAAGCTTTCTTT.

This clone was observed a handful of times. This chain joins TRBV11-2 and TRBJ1-4, with 8 bases matching TRBD1. CDR3 length equals 14 residues. Germline CDR1 reads SGHAT; CDR2 reads FQNNGV. The trim removed 8 bases at V and 7 bases at J, leaving 9 bases unmatched. The CDR3 DNA sequence: TGTGCCAGCGGGATGACAGGGGCAAGTGAAAAACTGTTTTTT. This codes for CASGMTGASEKLFF.

V and J are TRBV23-1 and TRBJ2-3; D remains ambiguous. TRBV23-1 carries the ORF label, with uncertain function. The CDR3 covers 17 residues. Trimming pared 0 bases from V and 4 bases from J, leaving 17 bases between. The CDR3 is CASSQSIRYELSDTQYF. CDR3 DNA: TGCGCCAGCAGTCAATCGATCCGATACGAACTCTCAGATACGCAGTATTTT.

The V call is TRBV5-6, the J call TRBJ2-3; D is perhaps TRBD2 (6 bases). V lost 0 bases and J 2 bases, leaving 13 bases between the germline ends. Germline CDR1 SGHDT, CDR2 YYEEEE. CDR3 length: 16 amino acids. CDR3 protein: CASSLGDSVNTDTQYF. The CDR3 nucleotides are TGTGCCAGCAGCTTGGGGGACTCCGTTAACACAGATACGCAGTATTTT.

The genes are TRBV11-2 and TRBJ2-3; 10 bases align to TRBD1. Germline V gives CDR1 SGHAT, CDR2 FQNNGV. This CDR3 region has 17 residues. J lost 2 bases, V lost 3 bases, and 8 bases had no gene match. CDR3 amino acids: CASSLGLGTGDTDTQYF. In DNA, the CDR3 is TGTGCCAGCAGCTTGGGCCTCGGGACAGGGGACACAGATACGCAGTATTTT.

The chain has TRBV6-5 and TRBJ2-3; 8 bases are a match to TRBD2. Germline values: CDR1 MNHEY, CDR2 SVGAGI. The CDR3 is made up of 15 amino acids. After removal of 6 bases from V and 3 bases from J, the junction contained 8 bases not matched to a gene. The CDR3 sequence: CASRPRSGGTDTQYF. The CDR3 DNA sequence: TGTGCCAGCAGACCCCGCAGCGGGGGAACAGATACGCAGTATTTT.

This clone was seen just once. The chain recombines TRBV6-5 with TRBJ2-2; 8 positions match TRBD1. The germline V gene has CDR1 MNHEY and CDR2 SVGAGI. The CDR3 consists of 15 residues. Trimming cost V 4 bases and J 5 bases; bases outside gene matches: 6. DNA for the CDR3: TGTGCCAGCAGTTTTGGACAGGGAAAAACCGGGGAGCTGTTTTTT. It yields the protein CASSFGQGKTGELFF.

The sample holds a few counts of this clone. The chain carries TRBV10-3 and TRBJ1-5, with D unclear. This CDR3 is built from 15 residues. In germline, CDR1 is ENHRY, CDR2 SYGVKD. V lost 5 bases to trimming and J lost 2 bases, with 13 bases between them. This CDR3 is CAISPATTGNQPQHF. CDR3 DNA sequence: TGTGCCATCAGTCCCGCCACGACTGGCAATCAGCCCCAGCATTTT.

The gene calls are TRBV9 and TRBJ2-1, with 10 bases matching TRBD2. The CDR3 is 15 amino acids. Germline V gene lookup returns CDR1 SGDLS and CDR2 YYNGEE. V lost 0 bases and J lost 8; bases outside the gene matches: 5. This chain's CDR3 is CASSVASGRGDEQFF. In DNA form, the CDR3 reads TGTGCCAGCAGCGTAGCTAGCGGGAGAGGGGATGAGCAGTTCTTC.

This clone is a singleton in its sample. The V gene is TRBV5-6, the J gene TRBJ2-7, with 9 nucleotides matching TRBD1. The CDR3 is made up of 14 amino acids. Losses at the gene ends were 3 bases for V and 3 bases for J; bases not matched to a gene: 4. CDR1 is SGHDT, CDR2 YYEEEE, per germline. The CDR3 nucleotides read TGTGCCAGCAGCTCCCGGGACAGGGACTACGAGCAGTACTTC. Amino acid sequence: CASSSRDRDYEQYF.

About this clone: Other DNA sequences in this sample translate to the same CDR3. This chain connects TRBV2 to TRBJ2-1, with a possible D match to TRBD2 (6 bases). Germline V gene data show CDR1 as SNHLY and CDR2 as FYNNEI. The CDR3 covers 14 residues. Trimming pared 5 bases from V and 3 bases from J, leaving 11 bases between. The DNA for the CDR3 is TGTGCCAGCAGTCCCCCCGGGAGCTACAATGAGCAGTTCTTC. It codes for CASSPPGSYNEQFF. The variable domain in full, completed from reference TRBV2 and TRBJ2-1, reads EPEVTQTPSHQVTQMGQEVILRCVPISNHLYFYWYRQILGQKVEFLVSFYNNEISEKSEIFDDQFSVERPDGSNFTLKIRSTKLEDSAMYFCASSPPGSYNEQFFGPGTRLTVL.

The chain has TRBV25-1 and TRBJ1-6; no clear D. The CDR3 length is 15 residues. The V and J ends lost 3 bases and 10 bases respectively, with 16 bases between them. CDR1 MGHDK and CDR2 SYGVNS come from the germline V gene. CDR3: CASSDDGRENSPLHF. In DNA form, the CDR3 reads TGTGCCAGCAGTGATGATGGTCGGGAAAACTCACCCCTCCACTTT.

The V gene is TRBV7-9, the J gene TRBJ1-4, with a weak D call TRBD1 (6 bases). There are 14 residues in the CDR3. The germline V and J ends were trimmed by 1 base and 8 bases, with 11 bases remaining between them. From germline, CDR1 is SEHNR and CDR2 FQNEAQ (reference sequence). The CDR3 bases are TGTGCCAGCAGCTTAGACAGGGAAGTCGAAAAACTGTTTTTT. This gives the protein CASSLDREVEKLFF.

This clone is a singleton in its sample. The V call is TRBV10-3, the J call TRBJ1-1; 8 bases match TRBD1. Germline trimming cut 7 bases from V and 4 bases from J; bases unmatched to any gene: 23. This CDR3 is 19 amino acids long. The germline V gene encodes CDR1 ENHRY and CDR2 SYGVKD. The CDR3 protein is CAIKGARVVAGGLVTEAFF. The DNA for the CDR3 is TGTGCCATCAAAGGCGCACGGGTTGTGGCAGGGGGCCTAGTCACTGAAGCTTTCTTT.

The chain combines TRBV18 with TRBJ2-1; TRBD2 aligns across 10 bases. The CDR3 contains 15 residues. Germline V lookup: CDR1 KGHSH, CDR2 LQKENI. V trimming: 5 bases; J trimming: 5 bases; junction bases outside the gene matches: 6. The CDR3 DNA reads TGTGCCAGCTCATATCGGACTAGCGGTAACAATGAGCAGTTCTTC. Its translation: CASSYRTSGNNEQFF.

V usage is TRBV18 and J usage is TRBJ2-7; 10 bases map to TRBD1. Germline trimming cut 4 bases from V and 6 bases from J; bases unmatched to any gene: 9. CDR1 and CDR2 from the germline V gene are KGHSH and LQKENI. CDR3 size: 15 residues. The CDR3 reads CASSRSGTGEPEQYF. The CDR3 DNA follows: TGTGCCAGCTCACGTAGCGGGACAGGGGAACCCGAGCAGTACTTC.